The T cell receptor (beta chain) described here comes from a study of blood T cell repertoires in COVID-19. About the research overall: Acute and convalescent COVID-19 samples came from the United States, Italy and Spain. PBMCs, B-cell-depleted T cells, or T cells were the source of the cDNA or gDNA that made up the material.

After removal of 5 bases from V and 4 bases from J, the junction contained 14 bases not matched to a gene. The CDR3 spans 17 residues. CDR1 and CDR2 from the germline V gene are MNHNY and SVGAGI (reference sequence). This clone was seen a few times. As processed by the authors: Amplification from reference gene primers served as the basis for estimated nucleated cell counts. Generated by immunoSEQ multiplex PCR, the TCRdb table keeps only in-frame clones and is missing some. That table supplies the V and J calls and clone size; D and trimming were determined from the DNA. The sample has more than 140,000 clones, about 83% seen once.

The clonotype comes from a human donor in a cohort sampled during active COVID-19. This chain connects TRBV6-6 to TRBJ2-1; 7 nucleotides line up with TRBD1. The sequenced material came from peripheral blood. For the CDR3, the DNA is TGTGCCAGCAGTCCAAATCCGGACAGGATTACATACAATGAGCAGTTCTTC. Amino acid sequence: CASSPNPDRITYNEQFF.